Following are 32 T cell receptor beta chains from one sample sequenced in a study of T cell responses to AZD1222 COVID-19 vaccine (dated by TCRdb to about 2021). The library was prepared using the immunoSEQ multiplex PCR assay. In TCRdb, the immuneACCESS table is reduced to in-frame sequences with V and J assigned. These tables do not hold every clone; where another copy was compared, an unresolved V gene accounts for under half, and the others remain unexplained. Present in this sample are 110,000 or so clones, about 86% of which were seen just once. The top ten clones comprise about 3.3% of the sample. Explained via the paper, the time point label denotes: baseline before first vaccination. This specimen consisted of peripheral blood, obtained on day 0 of AZD1222 vaccination. These receptors originate from an adult in good health.

The CDR3 here is CASSQGQSGFGAFF. In DNA form, the CDR3 reads TGTGCCAGCAGCCAGGGACAGTCAGGTTTCGGAGCTTTCTTT. This chain joins TRBV6-5 and TRBJ1-1; 7 nucleotides align to TRBD1. The ends lost 6 bases at V and 10 bases at J; junction bases unmatched: 14. This CDR3 contains 14 residues. The V gene's germline CDR1 is MNHEY and CDR2 SVGAGI.

The sample holds one count of this clone. The chain joins TRBV7-2 to TRBJ2-1, with no clear D. The CDR3 is 19 residues long. Trimming removed 1 base at V and 0 bases at J, with 19 bases between. Germline V gene lookup returns CDR1 SGHTA and CDR2 FQGNSA. The CDR3 bases are TGTGCCAGCAGCTTAGACCTTGCGAGAACAAGGGTCTCCTACAATGAGCAGTTCTTC. This codes for CASSLDLARTRVSYNEQFF.

This chain connects TRBV2 to TRBJ2-6; TRBD2 might be the D (5 bases). Trimming cost V 3 bases and J 0 bases, with 9 bases left between them. The length of the CDR3 is 16 residues. Germline CDR1 reads SNHLY; CDR2 reads FYNNEI. In DNA form, the CDR3 reads TGTGCCAGCAGTGATCGCGGGTTCTCTGGGGCCAACGTCCTGACTTTC. The encoded protein is CASSDRGFSGANVLTF.

The count of this clone is one. The chain combines TRBV11-3 with TRBJ2-5, with a possible D match to TRBD2 (5 bases). Trimming took off 1 base at V and 2 bases at J, with 8 bases between the two ends. CDR1 is SGHNT and CDR2 is YENEEA in the germline V gene. The CDR3 loop spans 14 amino acids. The CDR3 region has the DNA TGTGCCAGCAGCTTAGGCGGGCTACAAGAGACCCAGTACTTC. It yields the protein CASSLGGLQETQYF.

CDR3 loop: CASSGGTGGATEAFF. The CDR3 region has the DNA TGTGCCAGCAGCGGAGGGACAGGAGGAGCCACTGAAGCTTTCTTT. The rearrangement uses TRBV7-6 and TRBJ1-1, with TRBD1 identical over 8 bases. CDR3 length: 15 residues. CDR1 and CDR2 (germline): SGHVS, FNYEAQ. The junction had 9 bases not matched to a gene; V was cut back by 5 bases and J by 4 bases.

The chain has TRBV6-5 and TRBJ1-1, with TRBD1 matching over 7 bases. The CDR3 extends over 14 amino acids. Germline loops: CDR1 MNHEY, CDR2 SVGAGI. The J segment lost 1 base and the V segment lost 5 bases, leaving 4 bases of the junction unmatched. The chain's CDR3 is CASSPRTGNTEAFF. CDR3 DNA sequence: TGTGCCAGCAGTCCCAGGACAGGGAACACTGAAGCTTTCTTT.

CDR3 in DNA: TGTGCCAGCTCTAGGACAGCCCTAACCTACGAGCAGTACTTC. It codes for CASSRTALTYEQYF. This rearrangement joins TRBV6-5 to TRBJ2-7; D is possibly TRBD1 (6 bases). This CDR3 region has 14 residues. The germline V gene has CDR1 MNHEY and CDR2 SVGAGI. Trimming shortened V by 8 bases and J by 2 bases, and 16 bases separated the two germline ends.

The chain couples TRBV6-1 to TRBJ2-1, with 13 bases that match TRBD2. The J segment lost 10 bases and the V segment lost 1 base, leaving 1 base of the junction unmatched. The CDR3 runs 14 residues. Germline CDR1 and CDR2: MNHNS and SASEGT. The CDR3, as DNA: TGTGCCAGCAGTGAAGTGGGACTAGCGGGGGAGCAGTTCTTC. Encoded protein: CASSEVGLAGEQFF.

In DNA, the CDR3 is TGTGCCAGTATCCGGGACTCCTTGAACTATGGCTACACCTTC. This sequence encodes CASIRDSLNYGYTF. The rearrangement uses TRBV2 and TRBJ1-2; D may be TRBD1 (5 bases). The CDR3 extends over 14 amino acids. The germline V gene has CDR1 SNHLY and CDR2 FYNNEI. Between the trimmed V and J ends, which lost 9 bases and 2 bases, there was a span of 16 bases.

This clone occurred once. The chain combines TRBV3-1 (or the pseudogene TRBV3-2) with TRBJ2-2; 10 nucleotides agree with TRBD1. Germline V gene lookup returns CDR1 LGHDT and CDR2 YNNKEL (reference sequence). J was trimmed by 6 bases and V by 6 bases; bases with no gene match: 7. This CDR3 comprises 15 residues. CDR3 sequence: CASRSRDRGAGELFF. In nucleotides, the CDR3 is TGTGCCAGCAGGTCCCGGGACAGGGGCGCCGGGGAGCTGTTTTTT.

This clone appeared a few times. The genes are TRBV6-5 and TRBJ1-5; the D gene is possibly TRBD1 (5 bases). Germline CDR1 reads MNHEY; CDR2 reads SVGAGI. The CDR3 has 15 residues. Trimming left V 7 bases short and J 4 bases short, with 17 bases between. CDR3 DNA sequence: TGTGCCAGCATAACCATAACGTGGGGGAATCAGCCCCAGCATTTT. Its translation is CASITITWGNQPQHF.

This clone showed up just a few times. The rearrangement joins TRBV2 to TRBJ1-2; D gene uncertain. The V gene's germline CDR1 is SNHLY and CDR2 FYNNEI. The CDR3 sequence is 10 residues long. The V end was cut by 6 bases, the J end by 5 bases, with 4 bases between. The chain's CDR3 is CASSDYGYTF. The CDR3 DNA reads as TGTGCCAGCAGCGATTATGGCTACACCTTC.

J is TRBJ2-3 and V is TRBV7-9; D is unclear. The CDR3 covers 13 residues. The V end was cut by 2 bases, the J end by 6 bases, with 9 bases between. The germline V gene has CDR1 SEHNR and CDR2 FQNEAQ (reference sequence). The CDR3: CASSLTEADTQYF. In nucleotides, the CDR3 is TGTGCCAGCAGCTTAACCGAGGCGGATACGCAGTATTTT. Variable domain in full (rest from reference TRBV7-9 and TRBJ2-3): DTGVSQNPRHKITKRGQNVTFRCDPISEHNRLYWYRQTLGQGPEFLTYFQNEAQLEKSRLLSDRFSAERPKGSFSTLEIQRTEQGDSAMYLCASSLTEADTQYFGPGTRLTVL.

The V call is TRBV10-3, the J call TRBJ1-1; D unresolved. Looked up from germline, CDR1 is ENHRY and CDR2 is SYGVKD. This CDR3 region has 11 residues. V lost 7 bases to trimming and J lost 9 bases, with 12 bases between them. The DNA of the CDR3 is TGTGCCATCATCAAGGCCGACAAAGCTTTCTTT. Translation: CAIIKADKAFF.

The chain employs TRBV28 and TRBJ1-6; D gene unclear. Between the trimmed V and J ends, which lost 5 bases and 3 bases, there was a span of 5 bases. In germline, CDR1 is MDHEN, CDR2 SYDVKM. The CDR3 covers 13 residues. The CDR3 DNA sequence: TGTGCCAGCAGTCCTATCTATAATTCACCCCTCCACTTT. Protein sequence: CASSPIYNSPLHF.

This chain connects TRBV6-2 or TRBV6-3 to TRBJ2-1; 7 bases match TRBD2. The junction had 9 bases not matched to a gene; V was cut back by 6 bases and J by 1 base. CDR1 and CDR2 from the germline V gene are MNHEY and SVGEGT. This CDR3 is built from 16 residues. CDR3 in amino acids: CASSPLSGGSYNEQFF. Here the CDR3 DNA reads TGTGCCAGCAGCCCACTGTCGGGGGGATCCTACAATGAGCAGTTCTTC.

The chain's CDR3 is CATSGVVAGGRNEQFF. CDR3 DNA: TGTGCCACAAGCGGGGTAGTAGCGGGGGGTAGGAATGAGCAGTTCTTC. This chain links TRBV24-1 with TRBJ2-1; 10 positions match TRBD2. V lost 10 bases to trimming and J lost 7 bases; unmatched junction nucleotides: 15. The germline V gene has CDR1 KGHDR and CDR2 SFDVKD. The CDR3 has 16 amino acids.

The chain carries TRBV7-8 and TRBJ2-2; D is ambiguous. Trimming cost V 4 bases and J 4 bases, with 10 bases left between them. This CDR3 is built from 14 residues. CDR1 and CDR2 (germline): SGHVS, FQNEAQ. This chain's CDR3 is CASSSGYSTGELFF. The CDR3 DNA reads TGTGCCAGCAGCTCCGGGTACAGCACCGGGGAGCTGTTTTTT. The full variable domain, in which reference TRBV7-8 and TRBJ2-2 provide the parts outside the CDR3, is GAGVSQSPRYKVAKRGQDVALRCDPISGHVSLFWYQQALGQGPEFLTYFQNEAQLDKSGLPSDRFFAERPEGSVSTLKIQRTQQEDSAVYLCASSSGYSTGELFFGEGSRLTVL.

V and J are TRBV6-5 and TRBJ1-2, with 11 bases fitting TRBD1. V shed 7 bases, J shed 4 bases, and the junction held 8 bases outside the gene matches. The CDR3 has 15 residues. Germline V gene lookup returns CDR1 MNHEY and CDR2 SVGAGI. As DNA, the CDR3 is TGTGCCAGCAACCAGGACAGGGGGCTTGGCTATGGCTACACCTTC. It is translated as CASNQDRGLGYGYTF.

This clone has just a few counts. The chain joins TRBV27 to TRBJ2-1; D possibly matches TRBD1 or TRBD2 (6 bases each). The CDR3 loop spans 16 amino acids. Germline V gives CDR1 MNHEY, CDR2 SMNVEV (reference sequence). Trimming shortened V by 4 bases and J by 7 bases, and 20 bases separated the two germline ends. CDR3 bases: TGTGCCAGCAGTTGGGGATCGGGGGCTTTAGGGAATGAGCAGTTCTTC. Its translation: CASSWGSGALGNEQFF.

The chain couples TRBV7-8 to TRBJ1-5; possibly TRBD1 for D (5 bases). Germline-derived CDR1 and CDR2 are SGHVS and FQNEAQ. This CDR3 has 16 residues. V was clipped by 4 bases and J by 4 bases, with 17 bases between them. CDR3 amino acids: CASSSSGTLKNQPQHF. The CDR3 bases are TGTGCCAGCAGCTCTTCCGGGACCCTCAAGAATCAGCCCCAGCATTTT. Filled out from reference TRBV7-8 and TRBJ1-5, the complete variable domain reads GAGVSQSPRYKVAKRGQDVALRCDPISGHVSLFWYQQALGQGPEFLTYFQNEAQLDKSGLPSDRFFAERPEGSVSTLKIQRTQQEDSAVYLCASSSSGTLKNQPQHFGDGTRLSIL.

This chain joins TRBV14 and TRBJ1-4; D perhaps matches TRBD1 (5 bases). V shed 4 bases and J shed 3 bases, with 24 bases lying between them. The CDR3 extends over 19 amino acids. Looked up from germline, CDR1 is SGHDN and CDR2 is FVKESK. The CDR3 nucleotides are TGTGCCAGCAGCCTCAAGCCGGGTCCAGCCAGGGACCCTAATGAAAAACTGTTTTTT. As protein: CASSLKPGPARDPNEKLFF.

The chain couples TRBV6-5 to TRBJ1-3; D call uncertain. Germline loops: CDR1 MNHEY, CDR2 SVGAGI. Trimming pared 4 bases from V and 0 bases from J, leaving 10 bases between. The CDR3 totals 15 residues. CDR3 DNA: TGTGCCAGCAGTTCCCCACAGTCCTCTGGAAACACCATATATTTT. Amino acids: CASSSPQSSGNTIYF.

The chain combines TRBV28 with TRBJ2-7; TRBD1 is a possible D gene (6 bases). The length of the CDR3 is 16 residues. Trimming shortened V by 5 bases and J by 0 bases, and 17 bases separated the two germline ends. Germline V gives CDR1 MDHEN, CDR2 SYDVKM. CDR3 in DNA: TGTGCCAGCAGTGTGACAGGACGTCCTAGCTCCTACGAGCAGTACTTC. This codes for CASSVTGRPSSYEQYF.

This rearrangement joins TRBV6-1 to TRBJ1-5; 9 bases are shared with TRBD1. CDR3 size: 18 residues. Germline V gene sequence: CDR1 MNHNS, CDR2 SASEGT. Trimming cost V 4 bases and J 6 bases; bases outside gene matches: 16. The chain's CDR3 is CASSGAPGVQGAGQPQHF. CDR3 nucleotides: TGTGCCAGCAGTGGGGCACCCGGGGTACAGGGGGCGGGTCAGCCCCAGCATTTT.

By proportion, this clone is medium-sized. This chain uses TRBV4-1 with TRBJ1-5, with D tentatively TRBD1 (5 bases). Trimming left V 1 base short and J 2 bases short, with 12 bases between. The CDR3 totals 16 residues. Germline CDR1 is MGHRA and CDR2 is YSYEKL. The CDR3: CASSQVGGLGNQPQHF. Here the CDR3 DNA reads TGCGCCAGCAGCCAAGTCGGGGGATTGGGCAATCAGCCCCAGCATTTT.

The rearrangement joins TRBV5-6 to TRBJ2-7, with D unclear. Looked up from germline, CDR1 is SGHDT and CDR2 is YYEEEE. V dropped 4 bases and J dropped 0 bases, with 8 bases sitting between them. The CDR3 loop spans 13 amino acids. CDR3 sequence reads: CASSLGSSYEQYF. As DNA, the CDR3 is TGTGCCAGCAGCCTCGGCTCCTCCTACGAGCAGTACTTC.

This CDR3 is CASAGFNYGYTF. CDR3 sequence (DNA): TGTGCCAGCGCGGGGTTCAACTATGGCTACACCTTC. The V gene is TRBV3-1 (or the pseudogene TRBV3-2), the J gene TRBJ1-2; D unresolved. CDR3 size: 12 residues. Germline V lookup: CDR1 LGHDT, CDR2 YNNKEL (reference sequence). Trimming took off 8 bases at V and 2 bases at J, with 9 bases between the two ends.

This clone showed up just a few times. This sequence joins TRBV9 and TRBJ1-4, with 8 bases lining up with TRBD1. Germline V gene sequence: CDR1 SGDLS, CDR2 YYNGEE. After removal of 0 bases from V and 13 bases from J, the junction contained 5 bases not matched to a gene. CDR3 length: 13 residues. This CDR3 reads CASSVVGGTGLFF. In nucleotides, the CDR3 is TGTGCCAGCAGCGTAGTGGGGGGGACAGGACTGTTTTTT.

J is TRBJ1-2 and V is TRBV28, with 10 bases matching TRBD1. Trimming at V came to 5 bases and at J to 0 bases, leaving 9 bases not matched to a gene. This CDR3 is built from 17 residues. The V gene's germline CDR1 is MDHEN and CDR2 SYDVKM. The CDR3 is CASSLPGTGVTNYGYTF. The DNA of the CDR3 is TGTGCCAGCAGTCTCCCCGGGACAGGGGTCACTAACTATGGCTACACCTTC.

The chain combines TRBV6-5 with TRBJ1-1; 7 bases agree with TRBD1. The germline CDR1 and CDR2 sequences are MNHEY and SVGAGI. J was trimmed by 1 base and V by 11 bases; bases with no gene match: 7. This CDR3 has 13 residues. CDR3 loop: CAGRQGPNTEAFF. The CDR3, as DNA: TGTGCCGGCCGACAGGGACCGAACACTGAAGCTTTCTTT.

For this clone: This may stem from a read error, because a much larger clone lies one nucleotide away. This chain links TRBV5-1 with TRBJ1-1, with D uncertain. With 2 bases removed from V and 1 base from J, the gap between germline ends came to 9 bases. Germline V gene lookup returns CDR1 SGHRS and CDR2 YFSETQ. This CDR3 comprises 14 residues. CDR3 in DNA: TGCGCCAGCAGCTTTGATCCCCCGAACACTGAAGCTTTCTTT. It yields the protein CASSFDPPNTEAFF.